The 32 T cell receptor beta chains below all came from one sample that was sequenced in a study of cytomegalovirus exposure and HLA in healthy donors. Primers included in the PCR were 60 Vbeta and 13 Jbeta primers. Data came from immunoSEQ multiplex PCR; TCRdb stores just in-frame clones and leaves some out. The sample table sets out 45,000 to 60,000 clones. Material: PBMCs. These receptors were taken from a woman aged 40 to 55 in good health and CMV-seronegative.

This chain links TRBV7-8 with TRBJ2-5, with 7 bases that match TRBD1. Germline loops: CDR1 SGHVS, CDR2 FQNEAQ. V shed 2 bases and J 2 bases; nucleotides not matched to a gene: 2. This CDR3 is 14 amino acids long. Here the CDR3 DNA reads TGTGCCAGCAGCTTATGGGGACAGCAAGAGACCCAGTACTTC. Amino acid sequence: CASSLWGQQETQYF. Combining the CDR3 with reference TRBV7-8 and TRBJ2-5 gives the whole variable domain GAGVSQSPRYKVAKRGQDVALRCDPISGHVSLFWYQQALGQGPEFLTYFQNEAQLDKSGLPSDRFFAERPEGSVSTLKIQRTQQEDSAVYLCASSLWGQQETQYFGPGTRLLVL.

The chain uses TRBV9 and TRBJ1-2; D gene unclear. Germline CDR1 reads SGDLS; CDR2 reads YYNGEE. There are 14 residues in the CDR3. V lost 2 bases and J lost 0, with 8 bases in between. The CDR3 sequence: CASSVGRTNYGYTF. CDR3 DNA: TGTGCCAGCAGCGTGGGCCGAACTAACTATGGCTACACCTTC.

The CDR3 sequence is CASSAGGEANTEAFF. CDR3 DNA: TGTGCCAGCAGCGCGGGAGGGGAGGCGAACACTGAAGCTTTCTTT. V gene TRBV9 combines with J gene TRBJ1-1, with D perhaps TRBD1 (5 bases). The CDR3 consists of 15 residues. Germline loops: CDR1 SGDLS, CDR2 YYNGEE. Trimming removed 3 bases at V and 1 base at J, with 13 bases between.

The J gene is TRBJ1-2, the V gene TRBV28; TRBD1 matches at 7 bases. Trimming at V came to 5 bases and at J to 6 bases, leaving 18 bases not matched to a gene. Germline CDR1 and CDR2: MDHEN and SYDVKM. This CDR3 is built from 17 residues. As DNA, the CDR3 is TGTGCCAGCAGTCCTCCCGCAGACAGGGACCGTAAGCATGGCTACACCTTC. Protein: CASSPPADRDRKHGYTF.

The chain joins TRBV9 to TRBJ1-6; D gene uncertain. Deletions cut 2 bases from V and 5 bases from J, with 8 bases between. CDR3 length: 14 amino acids. Germline V gene sequence: CDR1 SGDLS, CDR2 YYNGEE. This chain's CDR3 is CASSVYRDNSPLHF. The CDR3 nucleotides are TGTGCCAGCAGCGTGTACAGAGATAATTCACCCCTCCACTTT.

This chain uses TRBV18 with TRBJ2-1; 10 nucleotides agree with TRBD1. The V segment lost 6 bases and the J segment 8 bases; nucleotides outside the gene matches: 10. Germline CDR1 is KGHSH and CDR2 is LQKENI. This CDR3 contains 15 residues. DNA for the CDR3: TGTGCCAGCTCCCTTCGGACAGGGGGTGGCGATGAGCAGTTCTTC. Translated, it gives CASSLRTGGGDEQFF.

This chain joins TRBV5-1 and TRBJ2-3; 12 bases map to TRBD2. Looked up from germline, CDR1 is SGHRS and CDR2 is YFSETQ. The CDR3 is made up of 17 amino acids. V was pared by 0 bases and J by 6 bases, with 8 bases of the junction left unmatched. CDR3 in DNA: TGCGCCAGCAGCTTGGATCTAGCGGGGGGGCCTACGGATACGCAGTATTTT. Translation gives CASSLDLAGGPTDTQYF.

The chain has TRBV4-2 and TRBJ2-1; TRBD1 aligns across 9 bases. The CDR3 length is 14 residues. The J segment lost 10 bases and the V segment lost 0 bases, leaving 4 bases of the junction unmatched. The germline CDR1 and CDR2 sequences are LGHNA and YNFKEQ. Here the CDR3 DNA reads TGTGCCAGCAGCCAAGATCCGACAGGGGGGGAGCAGTTCTTC. Translated, it gives CASSQDPTGGEQFF.

This chain links TRBV5-1 with TRBJ2-5, with 15 bases that match TRBD2. The trim removed 0 bases at V and 4 bases at J, leaving 7 bases unmatched. This CDR3 is built from 18 residues. Germline V gene sequence: CDR1 SGHRS, CDR2 YFSETQ. The CDR3 loop reads CASSLAGGLAGGVETQYF. CDR3 bases: TGCGCCAGCAGCTTGGCCGGGGGACTAGCGGGGGGCGTAGAGACCCAGTACTTC.

This sequence joins TRBV5-6 and TRBJ2-1; maybe TRBD1 (5 bases). The CDR3 runs to 11 residues. The V end lost 2 bases, the J end lost 12 bases, and 9 bases lay between the germline ends. Germline CDR1 SGHDT, CDR2 YYEEEE. The CDR3 region has the DNA TGTGCCAGCAGCTTAGACAGTTTGCAGTTCTTC. It codes for CASSLDSLQFF.

The rearrangement joins TRBV4-2 to TRBJ2-2, with 8 bases lining up with TRBD1. Germline trimming cut 4 bases from V and 4 bases from J; bases unmatched to any gene: 14. The CDR3 contains 18 residues. Germline CDR1 and CDR2: LGHNA and YNFKEQ. CDR3 amino acids: CASSPQTGALMGTGELFF. The CDR3 coding sequence is TGTGCCAGCAGCCCTCAGACAGGGGCCTTAATGGGCACCGGGGAGCTGTTTTTT.

The genes are TRBV28 and TRBJ2-5, with a possible D match to TRBD2 (6 bases). CDR3 length: 15 amino acids. Germline-derived CDR1 and CDR2 are MDHEN and SYDVKM. Between the trimmed V and J ends, which lost 4 bases and 5 bases, there was a span of 17 bases. CDR3 nucleotide sequence: TGTGCCAGCAGTTCCCATGGTGCGGGGAGGGAGACCCAGTACTTC. Translating gives CASSSHGAGRETQYF.

The rearrangement links TRBV6-5 to TRBJ2-7; D gene uncertain. V shed 2 bases and J shed 5 bases, with 10 bases lying between them. The CDR3 runs 13 residues. In germline, CDR1 is MNHEY, CDR2 SVGAGI. CDR3 sequence (DNA): TGTGCCAGCAGTTACCAGGAATCGGACGAGCAGTACTTC. Protein sequence: CASSYQESDEQYF.

The chain combines TRBV18 with TRBJ1-2; TRBD1 matches 8 bases. J gave up 3 bases and V 3 bases, and 3 bases lay outside the gene matches. The germline V gene has CDR1 KGHSH and CDR2 LQKENI. The CDR3 runs to 14 residues. The CDR3 region has the DNA TGTGCCAGCTCACCGACAGGGGAACACTATGGCTACACCTTC. This sequence encodes CASSPTGEHYGYTF.

The chain recombines TRBV29-1 with TRBJ2-7; D perhaps matches TRBD2 (6 bases). Germline CDR1 SQVTM, CDR2 ANQGSEA. The CDR3 runs to 13 residues. The V and J ends lost 7 bases and 7 bases respectively, with 20 bases between them. The CDR3 DNA sequence: TGCAGCGCCTCGGGACGGCTGGCGGGAGAGCAGTACTTC. It specifies CSASGRLAGEQYF.

The chain joins TRBV4-1 to TRBJ1-5, with D perhaps TRBD1 (5 bases). Germline loops: CDR1 MGHRA, CDR2 YSYEKL. The CDR3 length is 14 residues. Trimming shortened V by 0 bases and J by 3 bases, and 6 bases separated the two germline ends. CDR3 in amino acids: CASSQDRVNQPQHF. The CDR3 nucleotides read TGCGCCAGCAGCCAAGACAGGGTCAATCAGCCCCAGCATTTT.

The chain recombines TRBV5-1 with TRBJ2-5; TRBD1 might be the D (6 bases). Germline CDR1 and CDR2: SGHRS and YFSETQ. This CDR3 region has 17 residues. V dropped 0 bases and J dropped 1 base, with 16 bases sitting between them. The CDR3 nucleotides read TGCGCCAGCAGCTTGGGGGTGGACAGCCTCTCCCAAGAGACCCAGTACTTC. This codes for CASSLGVDSLSQETQYF.

V and J are TRBV18 and TRBJ1-1, with a weak D call TRBD1 (6 bases). Germline CDR1 is KGHSH and CDR2 is LQKENI. Trimming shortened V by 6 bases and J by 2 bases, and 16 bases separated the two germline ends. There are 15 residues in the CDR3. CDR3 DNA: TGTGCCAGCTCGAAAGGGGGGGTCCTAAACACTGAAGCTTTCTTT. It is translated as CASSKGGVLNTEAFF.

The rearrangement uses TRBV4-3 and TRBJ2-1, with 10 bases matching TRBD2. The CDR3 consists of 20 residues. Germline-derived CDR1 and CDR2 are LGHNA and YSLEER. J was trimmed by 4 bases and V by 1 base; bases with no gene match: 16. CDR3 DNA: TGCGCCAGCAGCCAAGGGGGGGTGGCTAGCGGGAGAAGTGGGTACAATGAGCAGTTCTTC. This encodes CASSQGGVASGRSGYNEQFF.

Here the CDR3 reads CAISEGTGGNQPQHF. The CDR3 bases are TGTGCCATCAGTGAGGGGACAGGGGGAAATCAGCCCCAGCATTTT. This chain joins TRBV10-3 and TRBJ1-5, with 11 bases that match TRBD1. Unmatched junction bases numbered 1, after V lost 2 bases and J lost 4 bases. In germline, CDR1 is ENHRY, CDR2 SYGVKD. CDR3 length: 15 residues.

The chain is built from TRBV6-5 and TRBJ1-5, with D maybe TRBD1 (5 bases). Trimming left V 0 bases short and J 3 bases short, with 9 bases between. CDR3 length: 15 amino acids. CDR1 is MNHEY and CDR2 is SVGAGI in the germline V gene. CDR3 DNA: TGTGCCAGCAGTTACTCAGCAGGGAACAATCAGCCCCAGCATTTT. This gives the protein CASSYSAGNNQPQHF.

The chain couples TRBV23-1 to TRBJ2-1, with D possibly matching TRBD1 (6 bases). TRBV23-1 counts as an open reading frame of uncertain function. V was shortened by 7 bases and J by 5 bases, with 18 bases between the two germline ends. There are 15 residues in the CDR3. The CDR3 sequence: CASTQDSSIHNEQFF. The CDR3 DNA sequence: TGCGCCAGCACACAGGACAGTTCCATCCACAATGAGCAGTTCTTC.

This CDR3 is CASSIMQGPYNEQFF. The DNA of the CDR3 is TGTGCCAGTAGTATTATGCAGGGTCCCTACAATGAGCAGTTCTTC. The chain joins TRBV19 to TRBJ2-1, with D tentatively TRBD1 (5 bases). V was cut by 3 bases and J by 2 bases, with 11 bases left in between. Germline assignment: CDR1 LNHDA and CDR2 SQIVND (reference sequence). The CDR3 is made up of 15 amino acids.

The CDR3 here is CASSPLSSGARGYTF. CDR3 DNA sequence: TGTGCCAGCAGCCCCTTATCGAGTGGGGCGCGTGGCTACACCTTC. The chain carries TRBV28 and TRBJ1-2, with D maybe TRBD1 (5 bases). CDR3 length: 15 amino acids. Trimming took 6 bases from V and 7 from J, leaving 21 bases between them. Looked up from germline, CDR1 is MDHEN and CDR2 is SYDVKM.

This chain links TRBV9 with TRBJ2-1; TRBD2 is a possible D gene (6 bases). The germline V gene has CDR1 SGDLS and CDR2 YYNGEE. This CDR3 has 15 residues. V was trimmed by 3 bases and J by 6 bases, leaving 16 bases between them. CDR3 bases: TGTGCCAGCAGCGGGGGCCCGGGGGTTGGCAATGAGCAGTTCTTC. Its translation is CASSGGPGVGNEQFF.

The chain carries TRBV25-1 and TRBJ1-1; D is ambiguous. V lost 0 bases and J lost 5, with 7 bases in between. The CDR3 covers 13 residues. CDR1 and CDR2 from the germline V gene are MGHDK and SYGVNS. The CDR3 is CASSEYPGTEAFF. CDR3 nucleotide sequence: TGTGCCAGCAGTGAATACCCCGGGACTGAAGCTTTCTTT.

The J gene is TRBJ2-1, the V gene TRBV7-2; 7 bases map to TRBD2. This CDR3 is 15 amino acids long. The J segment lost 16 bases and the V segment lost 5 bases, leaving 20 bases of the junction unmatched. The germline gives CDR1 SGHTA, CDR2 FQGNSA. This CDR3 is CASSPPGLPPRTSFF. The CDR3 bases are TGTGCCAGCAGCCCTCCGGGACTACCACCCCGGACGTCATTCTTC. Combining the CDR3 with reference TRBV7-2 and TRBJ2-1 gives the whole variable domain GAGVSQSPSNKVTEKGKDVELRCDPISGHTALYWYRQSLGQGLEFLIYFQGNSAPDKSGLPSDRFSAERTGGSVSTLTIQRTQQEDSAVYLCASSPPGLPPRTSFFGPGTRLTVL.

V is TRBV7-2 and J is TRBJ1-2; perhaps TRBD1 as D (5 bases). V was trimmed by 5 bases and J by 3 bases, leaving 22 bases between them. Germline loops: CDR1 SGHTA, CDR2 FQGNSA. The CDR3 covers 17 residues. CDR3 protein: CASSPWGPPENDYGYTF. The DNA of the CDR3 is TGTGCCAGCAGCCCCTGGGGCCCGCCCGAAAACGACTATGGCTACACCTTC. The variable domain in full, with the rest retrieved from reference TRBV7-2 and TRBJ1-2, is GAGVSQSPSNKVTEKGKDVELRCDPISGHTALYWYRQSLGQGLEFLIYFQGNSAPDKSGLPSDRFSAERTGGSVSTLTIQRTQQEDSAVYLCASSPWGPPENDYGYTFGSGTRLTVV.

The chain combines TRBV30 with TRBJ2-7; 8 bases agree with TRBD1. Germline CDR1 reads GTSNPN; CDR2 reads SVGIG (reference sequence). The J segment lost 2 bases and the V segment lost 4 bases, leaving 4 bases of the junction unmatched. CDR3 length: 13 residues. CDR3 in DNA: TGTGCCTGGACCAACAGGGGGGCCTACGAGCAGTACTTC. Its translation is CAWTNRGAYEQYF.

J is TRBJ2-7 and V is TRBV30; 10 nucleotides agree with TRBD1. The CDR3 runs to 14 residues. V lost 2 bases and J lost 2; bases outside the gene matches: 3. Germline lookup yields CDR1 GTSNPN and CDR2 SVGIG (reference sequence). CDR3 bases: TGTGCCTGGAGTCCTGGGACAGGGGCCTACGAGCAGTACTTC. Amino acid sequence: CAWSPGTGAYEQYF.

This sequence joins TRBV10-2 and TRBJ1-5, with D perhaps TRBD1 (5 bases). This CDR3 spans 14 amino acids. CDR1 and CDR2 from the germline V gene are WSHSY and SAAADI. The germline V and J ends were trimmed by 10 bases and 7 bases, with 20 bases remaining between them. CDR3 loop: CAIGSGSGWQPQHF. DNA of the CDR3: TGCGCCATCGGATCAGGGTCCGGTTGGCAGCCCCAGCATTTT.

V is TRBV7-2 and J is TRBJ1-4, with 7 bases that match TRBD1. V shed 1 base, J shed 3 bases, and the junction held 5 bases outside the gene matches. The germline gives CDR1 SGHTA, CDR2 FQGNSA. The CDR3 is 16 residues long. The CDR3 sequence: CASSLGLQGPNEKLFF. The DNA for the CDR3 is TGTGCCAGCAGCTTAGGCCTACAGGGGCCTAATGAAAAACTGTTTTTT.